The 22 T cell receptor beta chains below were found in one sample sequenced in a study of CD8 T cells in Susac syndrome. Random hexamers were used to reverse transcribe an amount of about 0.45 to 1 ug RNA. A single record per CDR3 protein comes from TCRdb applying MiXCR to the immunoSEQ multiplex PCR reads. The sample consists of about 120,000 distinct CDR3 sequences, 85% to 95% of them appearing once. The specimen was CD8+ T cells from PBMCs. The origin of the receptors is a human donor in good health.

The CDR3 region has the DNA TGTGCCAGCAGCTTCTCAGGGGACTATGGCTACACCTTC. It codes for CASSFSGDYGYTF. The chain is built from TRBV7-2 and TRBJ1-2; D may be TRBD1 (6 bases). The CDR3 has 13 amino acids. CDR1 is SGHTA, CDR2 FQGNSA, per germline. V dropped 3 bases and J dropped 3 bases, with 8 bases sitting between them.

CDR3 region: CATSDLGAGVGNEQFF. CDR3 DNA sequence: TGTGCCACCAGTGATTTAGGAGCGGGGGTGGGTAATGAGCAGTTCTTC. V usage is TRBV24-1 and J usage is TRBJ2-1, with TRBD2 matching 8 bases. With 1 base clipped from V and 7 bases from J, the junction kept 8 bases outside the gene matches. The V gene's germline CDR1 is KGHDR and CDR2 SFDVKD. This CDR3 has 16 residues.

The genes are TRBV20-1 and TRBJ1-1; 8 bases are shared with TRBD1. Trimming removed 6 bases from V and 3 bases from J; junction bases left unmatched: 15. CDR3 length: 16 residues. CDR1 DFQATT and CDR2 SNEGSKA come from the germline V gene (reference sequence). The DNA for the CDR3 is TGCAGTGCCCCCGGGACAGGCGTGCAATATTACACTGAAGCTTTCTTT. Residues: CSAPGTGVQYYTEAFF.

This chain links TRBV6-2 or TRBV6-3 with TRBJ2-6; D remains ambiguous. CDR3 length equals 14 residues. Germline CDR1 reads MNHEY; CDR2 reads SVGEGT. V dropped 5 bases and J dropped 1 base, with 6 bases sitting between them. CDR3 coding DNA: TGTGCCAGCAGTGACGGATCTGGGGCCAACGTCCTGACTTTC. It encodes CASSDGSGANVLTF.

This clonotype has only one observation. The chain uses TRBV15 and TRBJ2-1; TRBD1 is a possible D gene (6 bases). The V gene lost 0 bases and the J gene lost 9 bases, with 12 bases spanning the gap. CDR1 is LNHNV and CDR2 is YYDKDF in the germline V gene (reference sequence). The CDR3 has 14 residues. The CDR3, as DNA: TGTGCCACCAGCAGAGATGCAGGGGCCGGTGAGCAGTTCTTC. This codes for CATSRDAGAGEQFF.

The rearrangement links TRBV3-1 to TRBJ1-2; D unresolved. Trimming stripped 0 bases from V and 8 bases from J, with 4 bases between. CDR3 size: 11 residues. Germline CDR1 reads LGHDT; CDR2 reads YNNKEL (reference sequence). The CDR3 DNA sequence: TGTGCCAGCAGCCAAGATTTGGGCTACACCTTC. It encodes CASSQDLGYTF.

The gene calls are TRBV3-1 and TRBJ1-5; perhaps TRBD1 as D (5 bases). The V and J ends lost 1 base and 2 bases respectively, with 12 bases between them. CDR1 LGHDT and CDR2 YNNKEL come from the germline V gene (reference sequence). The CDR3 totals 16 residues. Here the CDR3 reads CASSQALGGGNQPQHF. The CDR3 nucleotides read TGTGCCAGCAGCCAAGCCCTGGGGGGGGGCAATCAGCCCCAGCATTTT.

The chain recombines TRBV5-1 with TRBJ2-7; no definite D call. The V gene lost 0 bases and the J gene lost 4 bases, with 5 bases spanning the gap. There are 12 residues in the CDR3. Germline assignment: CDR1 SGHRS and CDR2 YFSETQ. The CDR3 sequence: CASSLGLYEQYF. The CDR3 region has the DNA TGCGCCAGCAGCTTGGGGTTGTACGAGCAGTACTTC.

This clonotype was seen a handful of times. The chain joins TRBV3-1 to TRBJ2-7, with D tentatively TRBD1 (7 bases). Germline CDR1 is LGHDT and CDR2 is YNNKEL (reference sequence). The V and J ends lost 2 bases and 4 bases respectively, with 12 bases between them. The length of the CDR3 is 14 residues. The DNA of the CDR3 is TGTGCCAGCAGCCAAAGTCAGGGGGGATACGAGCAGTACTTC. It is translated as CASSQSQGGYEQYF.

The chain is built from TRBV3-1 and TRBJ2-4; D is perhaps TRBD1 or TRBD2 (5 bases each). The CDR3 spans 15 residues. Germline V gene sequence: CDR1 LGHDT, CDR2 YNNKEL (reference sequence). Trimming shortened V by 5 bases and J by 1 base, and 12 bases separated the two germline ends. As DNA, the CDR3 is TGTGCCAGCAGCGTGAGTTGGGGGGCCAAAAACATTCAGTACTTC. Translating gives CASSVSWGAKNIQYF.

As regards this clonotype: One end of the junction does not line up with germline, which may come from a read error. The V call is TRBV10-3, the J call TRBJ2-2; 9 bases are a match to TRBD1. Germline CDR1 is ENHRY and CDR2 is SYGVKD. This CDR3 has 15 residues. CDR3 nucleotide sequence: TGCGCCATCGGCCCCGGGACAGGGAGGACCGGGGAGCTGTTTTTT. It specifies CAIGPGTGRTGELFF.

The genes are TRBV5-6 and TRBJ1-1; TRBD1 matches 9 bases. V gave up 3 bases and J gave up 1 base; unmatched junction bases: 4. From germline, CDR1 is SGHDT and CDR2 YYEEEE. The CDR3 has 15 residues. The chain's CDR3 is CASSSPGQGNTEAFF. CDR3 DNA sequence: TGTGCCAGCAGCTCCCCGGGACAGGGGAACACTGAAGCTTTCTTT.

The chain is built from TRBV20-1 and TRBJ1-5; D uncertain. This CDR3 is 17 amino acids long. Germline V gives CDR1 DFQATT, CDR2 SNEGSKA (reference sequence). V was cut by 6 bases and J by 11 bases, with 32 bases left in between. The chain's CDR3 is CSAEKVEVSLGVRAQHF. CDR3 nucleotide sequence: TGCAGTGCCGAAAAAGTTGAAGTGTCCCTTGGTGTACGGGCCCAGCATTTT.

The chain recombines TRBV4-3 with TRBJ1-5; TRBD1 matches 7 bases. The CDR3 runs to 15 residues. V lost 4 bases, J lost 0 bases, and 3 bases stayed unmatched. In germline, CDR1 is LGHNA, CDR2 YSLEER. This CDR3 is CASSPDRVSNQPQHF. The CDR3, as DNA: TGCGCCAGCAGCCCCGACAGGGTTAGCAATCAGCCCCAGCATTTT.

This clonotype has just one count. The rearrangement uses TRBV15 and TRBJ2-2, with 13 positions matching TRBD2. V shed 5 bases, J shed 3 bases, and the junction held 12 bases outside the gene matches. The CDR3 is 19 residues long. Looked up from germline, CDR1 is LNHNV and CDR2 is YYDKDF (reference sequence). CDR3 nucleotide sequence: TGTGCCACCAGCTCAGAGTGGCACGGACTAGCGGGAGACACCGGGGAGCTGTTTTTT. The encoded protein is CATSSEWHGLAGDTGELFF.

The chain recombines TRBV7-9 with TRBJ1-1; maybe TRBD1 (6 bases). V dropped 6 bases and J dropped 1 base, with 12 bases sitting between them. The germline V gene encodes CDR1 SEHNR and CDR2 FQNEAQ (reference sequence). The CDR3 spans 14 residues. CDR3 sequence reads: CASSVTGSNTEAFF. The DNA of the CDR3 is TGTGCCAGCAGTGTAACAGGGTCGAACACTGAAGCTTTCTTT. Filled out from reference TRBV7-9 and TRBJ1-1, the complete variable domain reads DTGVSQNPRHKITKRGQNVTFRCDPISEHNRLYWYRQTLGQGPEFLTYFQNEAQLEKSRLLSDRFSAERPKGSFSTLEIQRTEQGDSAMYLCASSVTGSNTEAFFGQGTRLTVV.

This chain links TRBV28 with TRBJ1-3, with D perhaps TRBD1 (6 bases). Germline CDR1 MDHEN, CDR2 SYDVKM. V was shortened by 7 bases and J by 1 base, with 17 bases between the two germline ends. The CDR3 sequence is 16 residues long. CDR3 sequence: CASTESQGRSGNTIYF. CDR3 nucleotide sequence: TGTGCCAGCACCGAATCACAGGGCAGATCTGGAAACACCATATATTTT.

This clonotype was seen once. The chain couples TRBV30 to TRBJ2-6; D call uncertain. The germline V gene has CDR1 GTSNPN and CDR2 SVGIG (reference sequence). Between the trimmed V and J ends, which lost 2 bases and 1 base, there was a span of 6 bases. This CDR3 has 14 residues. The CDR3 DNA sequence: TGTGCCTGGAGTTTGGCATCTGGGGCCAACGTCCTGACTTTC. It translates to CAWSLASGANVLTF.

The genes are TRBV20-1 and TRBJ2-3; TRBD2 aligns across 8 bases. J lost 3 bases, V lost 0 bases, and 5 bases had no gene match. This CDR3 spans 15 amino acids. Per germline, CDR1 DFQATT and CDR2 SNEGSKA (reference sequence). This CDR3 is CSARDLTSGTDTQYF. The CDR3 bases are TGCAGTGCTAGAGATCTTACTAGCGGTACAGATACGCAGTATTTT.

This clonotype occurred once. The V call is TRBV7-6, the J call TRBJ2-7; 11 nucleotides match TRBD1. V lost 4 bases, J lost 6 bases, and 8 bases stayed unmatched. The CDR3 is 15 residues long. The germline V gene has CDR1 SGHVS and CDR2 FNYEAQ. CDR3 amino acids: CASSSGTGQGAEQYF. CDR3 DNA: TGTGCCAGCAGCTCAGGGACCGGACAGGGGGCCGAGCAGTACTTC. Full variable domain (missing parts from reference TRBV7-6 and TRBJ2-7): GAGVSQSPRYKVTKRGQDVALRCDPISGHVSLYWYRQALGQGPEFLTYFNYEAQQDKSGLPNDRFSAERPEGSISTLTIQRTEQRDSAMYRCASSSGTGQGAEQYFGPGTRLTVT.

This rearrangement joins TRBV28 to TRBJ1-2, with D perhaps matching TRBD1 (5 bases). The CDR3 totals 13 residues. Germline loops: CDR1 MDHEN, CDR2 SYDVKM. Trimming removed 5 bases from V and 8 bases from J, with 15 bases in between. CDR3 sequence: CASSSPPGGGYTF. CDR3 in DNA: TGTGCCAGCAGTAGCCCTCCCGGGGGAGGCTACACCTTC.

V usage is TRBV7-2 and J usage is TRBJ2-1, with TRBD1 identical over 7 bases. J gave up 15 bases and V 2 bases, and 10 bases lay outside the gene matches. Germline CDR1 is SGHTA and CDR2 is FQGNSA. This CDR3 has 13 amino acids. CDR3 sequence: CASSLSEGTVRFF. The CDR3 DNA sequence: TGTGCCAGCAGCTTAAGCGAAGGGACAGTACGGTTCTTC.